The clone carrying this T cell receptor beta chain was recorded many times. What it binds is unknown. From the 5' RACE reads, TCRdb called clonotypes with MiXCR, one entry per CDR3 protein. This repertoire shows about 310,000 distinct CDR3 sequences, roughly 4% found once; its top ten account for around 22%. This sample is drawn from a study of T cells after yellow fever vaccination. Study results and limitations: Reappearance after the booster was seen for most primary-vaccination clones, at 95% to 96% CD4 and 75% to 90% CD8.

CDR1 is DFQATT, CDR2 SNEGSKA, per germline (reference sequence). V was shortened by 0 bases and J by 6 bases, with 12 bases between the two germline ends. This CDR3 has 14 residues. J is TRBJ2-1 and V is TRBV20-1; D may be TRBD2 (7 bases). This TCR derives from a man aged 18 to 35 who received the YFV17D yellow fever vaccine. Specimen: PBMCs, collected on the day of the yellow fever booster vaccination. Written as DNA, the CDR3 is TGCAGTGCTAGAGAGCGGGGGCTAATCAATGAGCAGTTCTTC. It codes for CSARERGLINEQFF.